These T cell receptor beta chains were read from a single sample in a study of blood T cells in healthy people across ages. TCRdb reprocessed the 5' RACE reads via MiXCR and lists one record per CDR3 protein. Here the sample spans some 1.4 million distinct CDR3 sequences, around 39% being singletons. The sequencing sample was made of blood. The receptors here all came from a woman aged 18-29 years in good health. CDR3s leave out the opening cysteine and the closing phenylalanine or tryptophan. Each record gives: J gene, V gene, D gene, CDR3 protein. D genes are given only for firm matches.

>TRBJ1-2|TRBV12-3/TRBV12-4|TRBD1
ASSFDRGSNYGYT
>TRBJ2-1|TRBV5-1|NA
ACSRQGTEPYNEQF
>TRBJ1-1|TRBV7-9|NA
ASNRGGGTEAF
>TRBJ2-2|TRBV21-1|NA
ASSSDRYYTGELF
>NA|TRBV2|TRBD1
ASGSGQGVGEQY
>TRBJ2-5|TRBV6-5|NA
ASSYSSGSEETQY
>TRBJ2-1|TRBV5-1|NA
ASSFQGRDAGGEQF
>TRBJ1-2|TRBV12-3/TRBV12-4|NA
AAQHNYGYT
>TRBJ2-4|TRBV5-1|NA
ASSATTYGQY
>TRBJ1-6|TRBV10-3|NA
AIRSGTHNSPLH
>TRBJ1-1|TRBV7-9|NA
ASSAPTGKDTEAF
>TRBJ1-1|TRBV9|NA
ASSVWGRTEAF
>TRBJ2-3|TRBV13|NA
ARSLSGDTQY
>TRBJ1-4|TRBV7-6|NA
ASSPIATNEKLF
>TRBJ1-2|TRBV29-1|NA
SVEGQDGYT
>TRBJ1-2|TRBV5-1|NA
ASSLQGFTYGYT
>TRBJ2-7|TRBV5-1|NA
ASSVAEAYEQY
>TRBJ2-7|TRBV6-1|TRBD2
ASSGSGGNSYEQY
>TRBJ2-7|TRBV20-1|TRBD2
SARASSGSNNEQY
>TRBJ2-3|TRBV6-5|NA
ASSQRPPAPDTQY
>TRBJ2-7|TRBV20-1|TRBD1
SARDEGAPLIYEQY
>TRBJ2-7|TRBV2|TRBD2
ASSEATSGHSYGQY
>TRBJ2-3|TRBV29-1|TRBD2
SAEWGEGGDTQY
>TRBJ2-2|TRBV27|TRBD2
ASTATSGGSGELF
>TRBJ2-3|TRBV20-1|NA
VAKRVGSDTQY
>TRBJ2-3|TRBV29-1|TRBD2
SVGASGVTDTQY
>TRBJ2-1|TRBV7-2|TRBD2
ASSLGFWASGGEQF
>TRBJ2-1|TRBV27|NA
ASSSGGFYNEQF
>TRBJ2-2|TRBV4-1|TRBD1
ASQDRGGPNTGELF
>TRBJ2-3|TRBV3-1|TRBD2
ASSPKPGLAGTDTQY
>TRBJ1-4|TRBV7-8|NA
ASSFATTNEKLF
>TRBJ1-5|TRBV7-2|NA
ASRPDTSNQPQH
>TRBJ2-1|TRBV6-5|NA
ASSRPGGLETQF
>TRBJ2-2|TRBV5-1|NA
ASSLVRGDTGELF
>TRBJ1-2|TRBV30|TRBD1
AWSLTGAKSYGYT
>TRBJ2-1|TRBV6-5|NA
ASSKEEPYNEQF
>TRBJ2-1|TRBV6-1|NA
ASSGNQEQF
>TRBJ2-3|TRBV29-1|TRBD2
SVETSGGTDTQY
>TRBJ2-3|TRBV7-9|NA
ASSHPVRGTGDTQY
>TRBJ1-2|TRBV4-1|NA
ASSQEGGRGGCT
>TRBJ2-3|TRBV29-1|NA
SVEDSIVKY
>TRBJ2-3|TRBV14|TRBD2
ASSLRLADTDTQY
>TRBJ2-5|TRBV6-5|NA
VSSPFSGSQETQY
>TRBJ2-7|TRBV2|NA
ASKQGMGGVYEQY
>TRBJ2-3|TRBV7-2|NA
ASSLERVGADTQY
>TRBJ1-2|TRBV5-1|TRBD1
ASSVGTVDGYT
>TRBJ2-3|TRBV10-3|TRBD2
AISWTSGTGDTQY
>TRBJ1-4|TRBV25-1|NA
ASSESGKEKLF
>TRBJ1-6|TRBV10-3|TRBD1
AIRNPGQGDSPLH
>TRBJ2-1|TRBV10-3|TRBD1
AITDGQGAYEQF
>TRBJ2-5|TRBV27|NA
ASSSTNYQTQY
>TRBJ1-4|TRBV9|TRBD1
ASSVGGTGGFGEKLF
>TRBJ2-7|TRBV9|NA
ASSVEAGLTYEQY
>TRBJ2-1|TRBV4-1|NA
ASSQSYGVENNEQF
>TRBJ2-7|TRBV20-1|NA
SVLASGTYNEQY
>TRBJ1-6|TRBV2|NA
ASTERGDNSPLH
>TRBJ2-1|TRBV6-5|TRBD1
ASRRQGSLYNEQF
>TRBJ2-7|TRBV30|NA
AWEIANNYEQY
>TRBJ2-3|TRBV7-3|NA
ASSLSREVLETDTQY